Shown below are 21 T cell receptor beta chains from a single sample sequenced in a study of the immune and genomic landscape of osteosarcoma. Using immunoSEQ multiplex PCR, the repertoire was profiled, and TCRdb retains in-frame clones only, with some absent. The sample yields some 980 clones, about three fifths seen once. Sequences were obtained from tumor tissue from a local recurrence in the femur. Every receptor here comes from a man between 65 and 85 years old with osteosarcoma.

This clone was seen only once. The gene calls are TRBV7-3 and TRBJ1-2, with D perhaps TRBD1 (5 bases). Germline CDR1 reads SGHTA; CDR2 reads FQGTGA. The CDR3 contains 13 residues. Deletions cut 5 bases from V and 2 bases from J, with 9 bases between. DNA of the CDR3: TGTGCCAGCAGCCAAGGGGACAACTATGGCTACACCTTC. This sequence encodes CASSQGDNYGYTF.

The sample holds one count of this clone. V and J are TRBV6-5 and TRBJ1-6; 7 nucleotides agree with TRBD1. V lost 5 bases to trimming and J lost 7 bases; unmatched junction nucleotides: 5. The length of the CDR3 is 14 residues. Germline-derived CDR1 and CDR2 are MNHEY and SVGAGI. This CDR3 reads CASSTGTANSPLHF. As DNA, the CDR3 is TGTGCCAGCAGTACCGGGACAGCGAATTCACCCCTCCACTTT.

This CDR3 reads CASSQDRAREEGEKLFF. The CDR3 DNA follows: TGTGCCAGCAGCCAAGATCGGGCGAGGGAGGAAGGTGAAAAACTGTTTTTT. The rearrangement uses TRBV14 and TRBJ1-4; D not resolved. Germline V gene lookup returns CDR1 SGHDN and CDR2 FVKESK. Between the trimmed V and J ends, which lost 0 bases and 7 bases, there was a span of 18 bases. The CDR3 is 17 amino acids.

This clone turned up a few times. The chain employs TRBV6-1 and TRBJ1-1; maybe TRBD1 (6 bases). Germline-derived CDR1 and CDR2 are MNHNS and SASEGT. Trimming removed 6 bases from V and 5 bases from J, with 16 bases in between. There are 14 residues in the CDR3. Here the CDR3 reads CASRGIGQRTEAFF. The CDR3 DNA reads as TGTGCCAGCAGAGGGATTGGACAGAGGACTGAAGCTTTCTTT.

The chain combines TRBV6-5 with TRBJ1-6; possibly TRBD1 for D (5 bases). Looked up from germline, CDR1 is MNHEY and CDR2 is SVGAGI. The CDR3 runs 14 residues. The ends were cut back, 7 bases at V and 9 bases at J, with 16 bases in the middle. The chain's CDR3 is CASIEGRATSPLHF. In nucleotides, the CDR3 is TGTGCCAGCATCGAGGGGCGGGCTACTTCACCCCTCCACTTT.

The chain employs TRBV9 and TRBJ1-1; D unresolved. The CDR3 has 13 residues. Trimming pared 1 base from V and 3 bases from J, leaving 7 bases between. Germline-derived CDR1 and CDR2 are SGDLS and YYNGEE. CDR3 DNA: TGTGCCAGCAGCGTATCTCGGCACACTGAAGCTTTCTTT. Its translation is CASSVSRHTEAFF.

The sample holds one count of this clone. This chain uses TRBV6-8 with TRBJ1-4; D gene uncertain. V was trimmed by 9 bases and J by 8 bases, leaving 10 bases between them. The CDR3 extends over 11 amino acids. From germline, CDR1 is MNHGY and CDR2 SAAAGT. The CDR3 sequence is CASFGREKLFF. The CDR3, as DNA: TGTGCCAGTTTCGGGAGGGAAAAACTGTTTTTT.

The rearrangement joins TRBV27 to TRBJ1-6; TRBD1 is a possible D gene (5 bases). The CDR3 totals 15 residues. V gave up 3 bases and J gave up 5 bases, with 11 bases separating them. Germline values: CDR1 MNHEY, CDR2 SMNVEV (reference sequence). Here the CDR3 reads CASSLGQGDNSPLHF. The CDR3 coding sequence is TGTGCCAGCAGTTTGGGTCAGGGAGATAATTCACCCCTCCACTTT.

The J gene is TRBJ2-7, the V gene TRBV19, with 9 positions matching TRBD1. In germline, CDR1 is LNHDA, CDR2 SQIVND (reference sequence). V shed 4 bases and J 0 bases; nucleotides not matched to a gene: 10. This CDR3 comprises 17 residues. DNA for the CDR3: TGTGCCAGTAGTACCCCAAAACAGGGGGCGAGCTCCTACGAGCAGTACTTC. Amino acid sequence: CASSTPKQGASSYEQYF.

The chain employs TRBV4-1 and TRBJ2-3; 9 nucleotides match TRBD2. The CDR3 sequence is 17 residues long. Germline CDR1 MGHRA, CDR2 YSYEKL. V lost 0 bases, J lost 2 bases, and 6 bases stayed unmatched. For the CDR3, the DNA is TGCGCCAGCAGCCAAGATGGTAGCGGGGGATACACAGATACGCAGTATTTT. Translating it yields CASSQDGSGGYTDTQYF.

CDR3 loop: CASSVGEDITSYEQYF. In DNA, the CDR3 is TGTGCCAGCAGCGTAGGTGAGGACATAACTTCCTACGAGCAGTACTTC. The J gene is TRBJ2-7, the V gene TRBV9; D might be TRBD1 (5 bases). Per the germline V gene, CDR1 is SGDLS and CDR2 is YYNGEE. Between the trimmed V and J ends, which lost 0 bases and 1 base, there was a span of 14 bases. This CDR3 spans 16 amino acids.

The chain couples TRBV2 to TRBJ1-6; perhaps TRBD1 as D (6 bases). CDR3 length: 15 residues. CDR1 and CDR2 from the germline V gene are SNHLY and FYNNEI. Trimming removed 7 bases at V and 6 bases at J, with 16 bases between. The CDR3 sequence is CASTGQSRANSPLHF. Here the CDR3 DNA reads TGTGCCAGCACAGGACAGTCTAGGGCTAATTCACCCCTCCACTTT. Supplemented by reference TRBV2 and TRBJ1-6, the full variable domain reads EPEVTQTPSHQVTQMGQEVILRCVPISNHLYFYWYRQILGQKVEFLVSFYNNEISEKSEIFDDQFSVERPDGSNFTLKIRSTKLEDSAMYFCASTGQSRANSPLHFGNGTRLTVT.

A single count supports this clone. V usage is TRBV19 and J usage is TRBJ1-5, with a weak D call TRBD1 (6 bases). The CDR3 contains 14 residues. Germline CDR1 LNHDA, CDR2 SQIVND (reference sequence). Trimming pared 6 bases from V and 9 bases from J, leaving 18 bases between. The CDR3 loop is CASSLPGTRAPQHF. Written as DNA, the CDR3 is TGTGCCAGTAGCCTTCCGGGGACACGGGCGCCCCAGCATTTT.

The V and J genes are TRBV30 and TRBJ2-6; TRBD1 agrees at 11 bases. This CDR3 has 17 residues. Germline V gene sequence: CDR1 GTSNPN, CDR2 SVGIG (reference sequence). Trimming removed 8 bases from V and 2 bases from J; junction bases left unmatched: 11. The CDR3 sequence is CARDLGQGGAGANVLTF. For the CDR3, the DNA is TGTGCCCGGGACTTGGGACAGGGGGGAGCTGGGGCCAACGTCCTGACTTTC.

This clone ranks as large. V is TRBV5-6 and J is TRBJ1-5, with a weak D call TRBD1 (6 bases). Germline V CDR1 and CDR2: SGHDT, YYEEEE. The CDR3 sequence is 15 residues long. V dropped 2 bases and J dropped 2 bases, with 11 bases sitting between them. The chain's CDR3 is CASSLGGVGNQPQHF. As DNA, the CDR3 is TGTGCCAGCAGCTTAGGGGGAGTGGGCAATCAGCCCCAGCATTTT.

This chain uses TRBV11-1 with TRBJ2-7, with D possibly called TRBD1 or TRBD2 (5 bases each). Germline CDR1 reads SGHAT; CDR2 reads FQDESV (reference sequence). The germline V and J ends were trimmed by 4 bases and 3 bases, with 10 bases remaining between them. The CDR3 contains 13 residues. CDR3 sequence (DNA): TGTGCCAGCAGCTCCCGGGACGGCTACGAGCAGTACTTC. This encodes CASSSRDGYEQYF.

V gene TRBV6-5 combines with J gene TRBJ1-6; unclear D gene. V shed 0 bases and J shed 15 bases, with 12 bases lying between them. Germline CDR1 MNHEY, CDR2 SVGAGI. The CDR3 loop spans 13 amino acids. In DNA form, the CDR3 reads TGTGCCAGCAGTTACTCATCCGGGGATCACCTCCACTTT. It encodes CASSYSSGDHLHF.

The J gene is TRBJ1-5, the V gene TRBV9, with 7 bases identical to TRBD1. In germline, CDR1 is SGDLS, CDR2 YYNGEE. V gave up 3 bases and J gave up 2 bases; unmatched junction bases: 5. The CDR3 totals 15 residues. The CDR3 loop reads CASSGSDRGNQPQHF. CDR3 DNA sequence: TGTGCCAGCAGCGGCTCTGACAGGGGCAATCAGCCCCAGCATTTT. The full variable domain, in which reference TRBV9 and TRBJ1-5 provide the parts outside the CDR3, is DSGVTQTPKHLITATGQRVTLRCSPRSGDLSVYWYQQSLDQGLQFLIQYYNGEERAKGNILERFSAQQFPDLHSELNLSSLELGDSALYFCASSGSDRGNQPQHFGDGTRLSIL.

This clone turned up a few times. CDR3 coding DNA: TGTGCCTGGAGTTCGGCAGGGGGTTACGAGCAGTACTTC. It specifies CAWSSAGGYEQYF. This sequence joins TRBV30 and TRBJ2-7; 7 bases fit TRBD1. J gave up 4 bases and V 2 bases, and 5 bases lay outside the gene matches. Germline CDR1 GTSNPN, CDR2 SVGIG (reference sequence). This CDR3 is 13 amino acids long.

This clone was picked up a small number of times. The V and J genes are TRBV13 and TRBJ2-5; 12 nucleotides match TRBD2. Trimming took 2 bases from V and 3 from J; bases not matched to a gene: 22. The CDR3 has 22 amino acids. Germline lookup yields CDR1 PRHDT and CDR2 FYEKMQ (reference sequence). CDR3 protein: CASSLRPLLDSGLAGRKETQYF. For the CDR3, the DNA is TGTGCCAGCAGCTTAAGACCCCTTCTGGACTCTGGACTAGCGGGGAGGAAAGAGACCCAGTACTTC.

The chain carries TRBV4-1 and TRBJ1-4; 7 positions match TRBD1. The CDR3 is made up of 18 amino acids. V shed 4 bases, J shed 0 bases, and the junction held 11 bases outside the gene matches. Per germline, CDR1 MGHRA and CDR2 YSYEKL. Here the CDR3 DNA reads TGCGCCAGCAGCCCAACAGGGGCCCCTTTGGCAACTAATGAAAAACTGTTTTTT. The encoded protein is CASSPTGAPLATNEKLFF.